A single sample gave rise to the 6 T cell receptor beta chains below, sequenced in a study of T cells in Graves' hyperthyroidism and ophthalmopathy. Amplified regions were TCR beta CDR3 sequences from RNA transcripts. HTBI primers were the set used in a first-round RT-PCR of the TCR CDR3. From the multiplex PCR reads, TCRdb called clonotypes with MiXCR, one entry per CDR3 protein. Among 500,000 to 600,000 distinct CDR3 sequences listed, approximately 20% were seen once. The sequenced material came from blood. The receptors stem from a man in his forties or fifties with Graves' ophthalmopathy.

With regard to this clonotype: Just one base apart from a much larger clone, this may be a read error. The rearrangement joins TRBV6-2 or TRBV6-3 to TRBJ2-1, with 10 bases aligning to TRBD1. Germline V CDR1 and CDR2: MNHEY, SVGEGT. The CDR3 is 14 residues long. V gave up 8 bases and J gave up 9 bases; unmatched junction bases: 10. The CDR3 sequence: CASHGTGVNSEQFF. The DNA of the CDR3 is TGTGCCAGCCACGGGACAGGGGTGAACAGTGAGCAGTTCTTC.

This clonotype was recorded a few times. The CDR3 nucleotides read TGCGCCAGCAGCGAGCGGGGCTCCTACAATGAGCAGTTCTTC. It specifies CASSERGSYNEQFF. The V and J genes are TRBV10-1 and TRBJ2-1, with 7 bases aligning to TRBD2. The V gene's germline CDR1 is WNHNN and CDR2 SYGVQD (reference sequence). The CDR3 has 14 residues. The V segment lost 6 bases and the J segment 0 bases; nucleotides outside the gene matches: 2.

This clonotype was found many times. This chain uses TRBV12-3 or TRBV12-4 with TRBJ2-2; unclear D gene. Trimming took 0 bases from V and 7 from J, leaving 6 bases between them. CDR3 size: 13 residues. In DNA, the CDR3 is TGTGCCAGCAGTTTAGCCCGTGACGGGGAGCTGTTTTTT. Residues: CASSLARDGELFF.

This clonotype was counted at least ten times. The chain links TRBV7-8 to TRBJ1-1; D unclear. Trimming took 0 bases from V and 3 from J, leaving 5 bases between them. The CDR3 has 13 residues. Per germline, CDR1 SGHVS and CDR2 FQNEAQ. In DNA, the CDR3 is TGTGCCAGCAGCTTAGCGATCGACACTGAAGCTTTCTTT. Translating gives CASSLAIDTEAFF. Variable domain in full (rest from reference TRBV7-8 and TRBJ1-1): GAGVSQSPRYKVAKRGQDVALRCDPISGHVSLFWYQQALGQGPEFLTYFQNEAQLDKSGLPSDRFFAERPEGSVSTLKIQRTQQEDSAVYLCASSLAIDTEAFFGQGTRLTVV.

A few counts support this clonotype. The V and J genes are TRBV6-1 and TRBJ2-5; TRBD1 agrees at 10 bases. This CDR3 is built from 15 residues. The germline gives CDR1 MNHNS, CDR2 SASEGT. V shed 5 bases, J shed 4 bases, and the junction held 7 bases outside the gene matches. The CDR3 loop reads CASSPGQGVAETQYF. The CDR3 DNA reads TGTGCCAGCAGTCCCGGACAGGGGGTTGCAGAGACCCAGTACTTC.

CDR3 in amino acids: CASSFGTVFTDTQYF. The CDR3 DNA follows: TGTGCCAGCAGTTTCGGGACAGTCTTCACAGATACGCAGTATTTT. V usage is TRBV27 and J usage is TRBJ2-3, with TRBD1 matching over 7 bases. The CDR3 is 15 amino acids. From germline, CDR1 is MNHEY and CDR2 SMNVEV (reference sequence). Trimming at V came to 3 bases and at J to 2 bases, leaving 5 bases not matched to a gene.